The present entry profiles one T cell receptor (beta chain) with its context. This sample was taken from a study of blood T cell repertoires in COVID-19. Study in general: Both acute and convalescent COVID-19 samples were obtained from the United States, Italy and Spain. Sources were T cells, B-cell-depleted T cells, or PBMCs; the material itself was cDNA or gDNA.

CDR1 is SGHRS and CDR2 is YFSETQ in the germline V gene. The CDR3 spans 15 residues. V lost 4 bases and J 5 bases, leaving 18 bases between the germline ends. In the source study's methods: Amplifying reference gene primers gave estimates of nucleated cell counts. Some clones are missing from TCRdb's copy, which holds only in-frame ones; the method was immunoSEQ multiplex PCR. The D gene and trimming were derived from the DNA, and the V and J assignments and clone size from that table. Of nearly 200,000 clones listed, approximately 84% are singletons. This TCR came from a human donor with acute or convalescent COVID-19. The donor label of this sample is uncertain. The V gene is TRBV5-1, the J gene TRBJ1-1, with D possibly being TRBD1 (5 bases). Sequenced material: peripheral blood. CDR3 in amino acids: CASSTGQGLETEAFF. The CDR3 DNA reads TGCGCCAGCAGCACCGGGCAGGGTCTTGAAACTGAAGCTTTCTTT.